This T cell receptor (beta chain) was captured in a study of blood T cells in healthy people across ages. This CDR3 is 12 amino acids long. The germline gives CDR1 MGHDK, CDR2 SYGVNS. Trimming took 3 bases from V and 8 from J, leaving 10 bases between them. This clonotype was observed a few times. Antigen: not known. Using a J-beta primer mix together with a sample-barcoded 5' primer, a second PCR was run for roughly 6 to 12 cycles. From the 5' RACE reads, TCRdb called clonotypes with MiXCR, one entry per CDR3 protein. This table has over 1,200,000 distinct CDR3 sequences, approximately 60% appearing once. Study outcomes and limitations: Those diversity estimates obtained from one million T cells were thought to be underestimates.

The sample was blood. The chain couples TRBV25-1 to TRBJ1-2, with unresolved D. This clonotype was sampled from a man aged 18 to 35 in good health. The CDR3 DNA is TGTGCCAGCAGTGACGGCCTTTACGGCTACACCTTC. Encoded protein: CASSDGLYGYTF.